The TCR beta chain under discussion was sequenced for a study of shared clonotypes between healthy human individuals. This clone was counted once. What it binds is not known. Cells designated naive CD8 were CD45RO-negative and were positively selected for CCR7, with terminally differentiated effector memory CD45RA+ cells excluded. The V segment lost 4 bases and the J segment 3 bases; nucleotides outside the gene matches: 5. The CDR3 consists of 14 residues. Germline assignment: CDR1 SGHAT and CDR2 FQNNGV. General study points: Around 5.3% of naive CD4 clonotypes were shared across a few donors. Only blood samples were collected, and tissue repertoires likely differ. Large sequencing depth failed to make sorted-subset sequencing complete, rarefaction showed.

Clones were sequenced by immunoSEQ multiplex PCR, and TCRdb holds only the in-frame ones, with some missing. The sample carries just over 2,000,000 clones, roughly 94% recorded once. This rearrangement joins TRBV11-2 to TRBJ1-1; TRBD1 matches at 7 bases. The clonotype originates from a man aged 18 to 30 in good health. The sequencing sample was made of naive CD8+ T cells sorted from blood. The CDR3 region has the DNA TGTGCCAGCAGCTCCGAAACAGGGGACACTGAAGCTTTCTTT. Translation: CASSSETGDTEAFF.